The next 7 T cell receptor beta chains were all read from a single sample in a study of sequential checkpoint blockade in melanoma. Documented treatment: randomized to nivolumab then ipilimumab (arm A) or the reverse (arm B). The assay was immunoSEQ multiplex PCR, and TCRdb's table has in-frame clones only and misses some. The sample holds about 5,300 clones, 50% to 75% seen once. The sequencing here drew on CD8+ T cells sorted from blood (inferred from file names), taken from a patient given nivolumab and ipilimumab in sequence. The receptors were sampled from a human donor with melanoma.

This clone was counted once. The gene calls are TRBV11-2 and TRBJ2-5; 9 bases agree with TRBD1. The germline gives CDR1 SGHAT, CDR2 FQNNGV. Trimming removed 1 base from V and 4 bases from J; junction bases left unmatched: 4. The CDR3 consists of 15 residues. CDR3 sequence (DNA): TGTGCCAGCAGCTTAGTCCCGGGACAGGGAGAGACCCAGTACTTC. Translated: CASSLVPGQGETQYF.

The rearrangement joins TRBV6-6 to TRBJ2-7; D gene unclear. V gave up 6 bases and J gave up 2 bases, with 8 bases separating them. This CDR3 is 12 amino acids long. CDR1 and CDR2 from the germline V gene are MNHNY and SVGAGI (reference sequence). The CDR3 protein is CASSDSPYEQYF. The CDR3 region has the DNA TGTGCCAGCAGCGACTCCCCCTACGAGCAGTACTTC.

This chain joins TRBV2 and TRBJ2-3; TRBD1 aligns across 7 bases. The length of the CDR3 is 15 residues. Trimming cost V 6 bases and J 3 bases; bases outside gene matches: 9. CDR1 is SNHLY, CDR2 FYNNEI, per germline. The CDR3 region has the DNA TGTGCCAGCAGGTTCACAGGGGCACCTACAGATACGCAGTATTTT. This codes for CASRFTGAPTDTQYF.

The V and J genes are TRBV4-1 and TRBJ2-3; 13 bases fit TRBD2. Trimming removed 4 bases from V and 1 base from J; junction bases left unmatched: 5. Germline V lookup: CDR1 MGHRA, CDR2 YSYEKL. This CDR3 region has 17 residues. CDR3 sequence: CASSPGLAGPGTDTQYF. CDR3 coding DNA: TGCGCCAGCAGCCCGGGACTAGCGGGGCCCGGCACAGATACGCAGTATTTT.

By proportion, this clone is medium-sized. The J gene is TRBJ2-7, the V gene TRBV29-1; 7 positions match TRBD1. After removal of 1 base from V and 2 bases from J, the junction contained 2 bases not matched to a gene. CDR1 is SQVTM and CDR2 is ANQGSEA in the germline V gene. CDR3 length equals 13 residues. Here the CDR3 DNA reads TGCAGCGTTGAAGGCGGACAGGCCTACGAGCAGTACTTC. This encodes CSVEGGQAYEQYF.

The chain recombines TRBV5-1 with TRBJ1-1; D is uncertain. Deletions cut 0 bases from V and 1 base from J, with 7 bases between. Germline lookup yields CDR1 SGHRS and CDR2 YFSETQ. This CDR3 comprises 14 residues. In DNA form, the CDR3 reads TGCGCCAGCAGCTTGGAGACAACGAACACTGAAGCTTTCTTT. Its translation is CASSLETTNTEAFF.

The V call is TRBV5-8, the J call TRBJ2-5, with 8 bases aligning to TRBD1. Trimming took 4 bases from V and 2 from J; bases not matched to a gene: 10. The CDR3 loop spans 16 amino acids. Germline V lookup: CDR1 SGHTS, CDR2 YDEGEE. The CDR3 here is CASSPGTGRSQETQYF. CDR3 DNA: TGTGCCAGCAGCCCTGGGACAGGTAGATCTCAAGAGACCCAGTACTTC.